The 11 T cell receptor beta chains below were found in one sample sequenced in a study of blood T cell repertoires in COVID-19 (dated by TCRdb to 2020 to 2022). The library was produced with the immunoSEQ multiplex PCR assay. TCRdb provides this immuneACCESS table in a form limited to in-frame rearrangements. Some clones are lacking; in checked studies, under half of them reflect an unresolved V gene, and why the rest are absent is not known. The sample records 85,000 to 100,000 clones, roughly nine tenths of which are singletons. 1.5% to 2% of the sample is taken by the ten largest. Sequencing used peripheral blood. These receptors were collected from a man between 60 and 75 years old with acute or convalescent COVID-19.

This chain connects TRBV3-1 (or the pseudogene TRBV3-2) to TRBJ2-5, with D hard to call. Germline V gene sequence: CDR1 LGHDT, CDR2 YNNKEL (reference sequence). The CDR3 extends over 12 amino acids. Trimming took off 1 base at V and 5 bases at J, with 5 bases between the two ends. The CDR3 here is CASSQVPETQYF. Here the CDR3 DNA reads TGTGCCAGCAGCCAAGTCCCGGAGACCCAGTACTTC.

The genes are TRBV6-5 and TRBJ1-5; D uncertain. The germline V gene encodes CDR1 MNHEY and CDR2 SVGAGI. Trimming cost V 6 bases and J 4 bases, with 10 bases left between them. The CDR3 extends over 13 amino acids. CDR3 protein: CASSVTSNQPQHF. In DNA form, the CDR3 reads TGTGCCAGCAGCGTTACATCGAATCAGCCCCAGCATTTT.

The genes are TRBV5-1 and TRBJ2-3; no definite D call. Germline CDR1 is SGHRS and CDR2 is YFSETQ. The CDR3 consists of 16 residues. Trimming removed 0 bases from V and 1 base from J, with 12 bases in between. CDR3 nucleotides: TGCGCCAGCAGCTTGGTTGCAGTTGTACGCACAGATACGCAGTATTTT. As protein: CASSLVAVVRTDTQYF.

This rearrangement joins TRBV10-3 to TRBJ1-2, with D perhaps matching TRBD1 (6 bases). The length of the CDR3 is 13 residues. Germline lookup yields CDR1 ENHRY and CDR2 SYGVKD. The V and J ends lost 4 bases and 1 base respectively, with 7 bases between them. CDR3 sequence reads: CAISGQVNYGYTF. For the CDR3, the DNA is TGTGCCATCAGTGGACAGGTTAACTATGGCTACACCTTC.

The chain links TRBV15 to TRBJ1-6; D remains ambiguous. Germline V gene sequence: CDR1 LNHNV, CDR2 YYDKDF (reference sequence). The CDR3 consists of 13 residues. Trimming removed 1 base from V and 7 bases from J, with 5 bases in between. The CDR3 DNA sequence: TGTGCCACCAGCAGAGTAGTCAATTCACCCCTCCACTTT. It specifies CATSRVVNSPLHF.

The genes are TRBV11-2 and TRBJ1-1, with D unclear. V lost 3 bases and J 1 base, leaving 12 bases between the germline ends. CDR3 length: 15 amino acids. Germline CDR1 reads SGHAT; CDR2 reads FQNNGV. The DNA of the CDR3 is TGTGCCAGCAGCTTTAGTTCGGTTGGGAACACTGAAGCTTTCTTT. The encoded protein is CASSFSSVGNTEAFF.

The rearrangement uses TRBV19 and TRBJ2-5; 7 bases agree with TRBD2. Germline V CDR1 and CDR2: LNHDA, SQIVND (reference sequence). Unmatched junction bases numbered 6, after V lost 4 bases and J lost 7 bases. The CDR3 loop spans 13 amino acids. The DNA for the CDR3 is TGTGCCAGTAGTACTAGCGGAGAAGGGACCCAGTACTTC. This translates into CASSTSGEGTQYF.

The gene calls are TRBV18 and TRBJ1-2; TRBD1 matches at 7 bases. Per the germline V gene, CDR1 is KGHSH and CDR2 is LQKENI. Losses at the gene ends were 6 bases for V and 4 bases for J; bases not matched to a gene: 5. This CDR3 spans 13 amino acids. Written as DNA, the CDR3 is TGTGCCAGCTCTCGGGACAGCCTCTATGGCTACACCTTC. Protein sequence: CASSRDSLYGYTF.

The chain carries TRBV12-5 and TRBJ1-5; D is uncertain. Germline V gene data show CDR1 as LGHNT and CDR2 as FRNRAP. This CDR3 spans 17 amino acids. The V and J ends lost 3 bases and 0 bases respectively, with 15 bases between them. The CDR3 loop is CASGFWAAVDSNQPQHF. DNA of the CDR3: TGTGCTAGTGGTTTCTGGGCAGCTGTAGATAGCAATCAGCCCCAGCATTTT.

The chain has TRBV7-9 and TRBJ2-1; D ambiguous. The CDR3 has 11 amino acids. Trimming cost V 8 bases and J 5 bases, with 7 bases left between them. From germline, CDR1 is SEHNR and CDR2 FQNEAQ (reference sequence). This CDR3 is CASSFDNEQFF. The CDR3 DNA sequence: TGTGCCAGCTCCTTCGACAATGAGCAGTTCTTC.

This chain links TRBV3-1 (or the pseudogene TRBV3-2) with TRBJ1-3; 10 bases align to TRBD1. Per the germline V gene, CDR1 is LGHDT and CDR2 is YNNKEL (reference sequence). Germline trimming cut 9 bases from V and 5 bases from J; bases unmatched to any gene: 10. The length of the CDR3 is 15 residues. The CDR3 DNA follows: TGTGCCAGTGCCCCCTGGGGACAGGGGCGAAACACCATATATTTT. As protein: CASAPWGQGRNTIYF.